The present T cell receptor (beta chain) was sequenced within a study of cytotoxic CD8 clonotypes in ibrutinib-treated CLL. Study at large: The sample average was about 280,000 productive templates and 90,000 to 95,000 productive rearrangements.

Data came from immunoSEQ multiplex PCR; TCRdb stores just in-frame clones and leaves some out. The profile shows 120,000 to 150,000 clones, approximately 80% of them singletons. Notes on this clone: Antigen unknown.

The CDR3 has 15 residues. Germline assignment: CDR1 LNHDA and CDR2 SQIVND (reference sequence). V was trimmed by 3 bases and J by 4 bases, leaving 15 bases between them. Findings and caveats of the study: Different sampling times were used for sustained-remission and progressing patients. At the start, clonality exceeded age-matched healthy donors and followed circulating CD8+ T-cell counts. Having risen at ibrutinib response, clonality had fallen back toward baseline by progression.

The sample was PBMCs, taken after 12 months of ibrutinib treatment. This receptor was obtained from a human donor with chronic lymphocytic leukemia. The J gene is TRBJ2-5, the V gene TRBV19; TRBD2 is a possible D gene (6 bases). CDR3 protein: CASSIPGTSRETQYF. The CDR3, as DNA: TGTGCCAGTAGTATCCCCGGGACTTCAAGAGAGACCCAGTACTTC.